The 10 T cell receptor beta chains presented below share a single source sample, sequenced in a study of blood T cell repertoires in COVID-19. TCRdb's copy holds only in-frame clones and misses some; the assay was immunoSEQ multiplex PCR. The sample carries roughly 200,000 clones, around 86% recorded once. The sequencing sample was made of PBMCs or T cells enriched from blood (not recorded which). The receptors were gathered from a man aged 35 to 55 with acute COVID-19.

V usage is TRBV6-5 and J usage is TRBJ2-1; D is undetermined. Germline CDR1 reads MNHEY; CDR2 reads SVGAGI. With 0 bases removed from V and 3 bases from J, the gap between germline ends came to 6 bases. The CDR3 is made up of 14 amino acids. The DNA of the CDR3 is TGTGCCAGCAGTTACTCGTTTATCTACAATGAGCAGTTCTTC. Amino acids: CASSYSFIYNEQFF.

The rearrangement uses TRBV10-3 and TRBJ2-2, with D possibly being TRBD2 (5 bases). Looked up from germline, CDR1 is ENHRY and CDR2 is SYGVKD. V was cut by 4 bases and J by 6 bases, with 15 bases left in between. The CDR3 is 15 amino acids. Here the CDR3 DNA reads TGTGCCATCAGTGTTTCTCCTACTAGTCCCGGGGAGCTGTTTTTT. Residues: CAISVSPTSPGELFF.

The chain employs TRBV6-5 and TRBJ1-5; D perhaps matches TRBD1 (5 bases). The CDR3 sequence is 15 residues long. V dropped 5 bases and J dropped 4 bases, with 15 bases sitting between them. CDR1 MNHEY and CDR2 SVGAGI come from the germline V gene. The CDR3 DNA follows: TGTGCCAGCAGTCCCAGTGGGACTTCTAATCAGCCCCAGCATTTT. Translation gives CASSPSGTSNQPQHF.

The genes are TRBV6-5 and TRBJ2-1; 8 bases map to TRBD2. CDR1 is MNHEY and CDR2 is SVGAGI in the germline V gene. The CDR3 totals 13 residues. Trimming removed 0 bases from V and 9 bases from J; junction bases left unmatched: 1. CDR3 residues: CASSYSAGGEQFF. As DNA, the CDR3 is TGTGCCAGCAGTTACTCGGCGGGGGGTGAGCAGTTCTTC.

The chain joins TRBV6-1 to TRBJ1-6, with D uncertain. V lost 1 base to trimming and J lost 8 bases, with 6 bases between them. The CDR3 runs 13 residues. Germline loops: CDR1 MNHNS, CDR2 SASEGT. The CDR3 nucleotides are TGTGCCAGCAGTGAAGGAGCTGATTCACCCCTCCACTTT. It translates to CASSEGADSPLHF.

CDR3 nucleotides: TGTGCCAGCAGCCAGCAGGGACTCTCTGGAAACACCATATATTTT. Translated: CASSQQGLSGNTIYF. The genes are TRBV5-5 and TRBJ1-3; weak D call: TRBD1 (5 bases). V was cut by 4 bases and J by 0 bases, with 11 bases left in between. Germline V gives CDR1 SGHKS, CDR2 YYEKEE (reference sequence). The CDR3 loop spans 15 amino acids.

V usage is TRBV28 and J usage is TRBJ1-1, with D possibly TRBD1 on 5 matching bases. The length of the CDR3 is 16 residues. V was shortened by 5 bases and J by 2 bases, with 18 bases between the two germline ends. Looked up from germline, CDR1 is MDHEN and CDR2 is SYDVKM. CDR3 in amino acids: CASSPYGGGANTEAFF. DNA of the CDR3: TGTGCCAGCAGTCCATATGGGGGGGGAGCTAACACTGAAGCTTTCTTT. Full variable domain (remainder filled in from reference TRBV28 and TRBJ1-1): DVKVTQSSRYLVKRTGEKVFLECVQDMDHENMFWYRQDPGLGLRLIYFSYDVKMKEKGDIPEGYSVSREKKERFSLILESASTNQTSMYLCASSPYGGGANTEAFFGQGTRLTVV.

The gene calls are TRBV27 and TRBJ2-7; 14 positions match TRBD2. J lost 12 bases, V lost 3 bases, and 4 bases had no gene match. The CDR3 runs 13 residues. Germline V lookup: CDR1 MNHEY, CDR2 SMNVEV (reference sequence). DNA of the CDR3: TGTGCCAGCAGTTTTGGGACTAGCGGGAGACGGTACTTC. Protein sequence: CASSFGTSGRRYF.

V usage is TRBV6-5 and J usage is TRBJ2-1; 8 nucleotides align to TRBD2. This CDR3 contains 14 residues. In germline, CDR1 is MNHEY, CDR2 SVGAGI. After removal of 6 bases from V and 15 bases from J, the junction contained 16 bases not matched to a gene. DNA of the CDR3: TGTGCCAGCAGCCCAACTAGCGGAGGAGGTGGGAGGTTCTTC. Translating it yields CASSPTSGGGGRFF.

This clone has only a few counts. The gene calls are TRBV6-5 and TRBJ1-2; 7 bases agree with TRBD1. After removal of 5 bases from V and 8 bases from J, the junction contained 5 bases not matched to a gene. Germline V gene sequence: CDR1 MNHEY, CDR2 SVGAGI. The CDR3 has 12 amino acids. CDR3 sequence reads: CASSLHRGGYTF. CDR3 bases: TGTGCCAGCAGTCTACACAGGGGCGGCTACACCTTC.